The entry below gives a single T cell receptor beta chain sequence along with its context. The antigen remains unidentified. Unique molecular identifiers were in the cDNA, with template-switch universal primer binding. TCRdb analysed the 5' RACE reads with MiXCR anew, one entry per CDR3 protein. Of approximately 890,000 distinct CDR3 sequences in the sample, about 12% were seen once. These data originate in a study of identical twins. General study findings and limits: The more abundant beta clonotypes in cord blood had fewer insertions, and memory repertoires did not show this. The authors drew conclusions from cross-sectional statistical analysis rather than following the same donors.

The sample also formed part of further work on yellow fever vaccine responses in identical twins. This second study notes: Twin vaccine T cell responses reportedly seemed partly convergent, partly personalized.

Sequencing input: PBMCs. The clonotype comes from a woman in her late teens or twenties in good health.

CDR3 bases: TGCGCCAGCAGCCCGGGCGGGGTTACGGAGACCCAGTACTTC. It specifies CASSPGGVTETQYF. The rearrangement uses TRBV5-1 and TRBJ2-5, with TRBD2 as a possible D gene (6 bases). The V gene lost 4 bases and the J gene lost 5 bases, with 15 bases spanning the gap. Germline CDR1 SGHRS, CDR2 YFSETQ. This CDR3 comprises 14 residues.